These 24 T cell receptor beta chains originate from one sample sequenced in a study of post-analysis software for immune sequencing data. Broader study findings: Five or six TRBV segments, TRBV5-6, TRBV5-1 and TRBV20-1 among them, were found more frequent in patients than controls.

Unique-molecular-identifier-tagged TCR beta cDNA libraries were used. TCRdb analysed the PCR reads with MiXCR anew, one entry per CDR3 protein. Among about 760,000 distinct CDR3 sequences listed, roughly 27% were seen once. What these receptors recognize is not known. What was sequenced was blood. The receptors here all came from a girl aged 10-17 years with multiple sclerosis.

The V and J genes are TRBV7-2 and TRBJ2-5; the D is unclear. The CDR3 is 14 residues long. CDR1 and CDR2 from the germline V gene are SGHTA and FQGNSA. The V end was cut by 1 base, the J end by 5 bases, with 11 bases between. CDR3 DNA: TGTGCCAGCAGCTTAGATCGGTTGGAGGAGACCCAGTACTTC. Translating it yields CASSLDRLEETQYF. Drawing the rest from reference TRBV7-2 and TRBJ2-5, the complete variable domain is GAGVSQSPSNKVTEKGKDVELRCDPISGHTALYWYRQSLGQGLEFLIYFQGNSAPDKSGLPSDRFSAERTGGSVSTLTIQRTQQEDSAVYLCASSLDRLEETQYFGPGTRLLVL.

CDR3: CASSLWDRGEETQYF. CDR3 DNA sequence: TGTGCCAGCAGTTTGTGGGACAGGGGAGAGGAGACCCAGTACTTC. The chain uses TRBV28 and TRBJ2-7; 10 nucleotides agree with TRBD1. The J call may be in error: the DNA end matches TRBJ2-5 better. Germline CDR1 is MDHEN and CDR2 is SYDVKM. This CDR3 is built from 15 residues.

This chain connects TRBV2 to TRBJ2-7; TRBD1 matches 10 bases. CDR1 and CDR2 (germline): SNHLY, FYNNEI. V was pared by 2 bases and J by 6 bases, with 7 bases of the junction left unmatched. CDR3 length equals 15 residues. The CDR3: CASSESGTGAGEQYF. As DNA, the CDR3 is TGTGCCAGCAGTGAAAGCGGGACAGGGGCAGGCGAGCAGTACTTC.

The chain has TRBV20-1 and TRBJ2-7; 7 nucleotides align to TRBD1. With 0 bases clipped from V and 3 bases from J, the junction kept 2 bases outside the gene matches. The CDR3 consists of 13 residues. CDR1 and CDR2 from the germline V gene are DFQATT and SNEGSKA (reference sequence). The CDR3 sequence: CSARETGYYEQYF. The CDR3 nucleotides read TGCAGTGCTAGAGAGACAGGGTACTACGAGCAGTACTTC.

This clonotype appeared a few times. CDR3 region: CASSGGTTRAYNEQFF. Here the CDR3 DNA reads TGCGCCAGCAGCGGCGGGACGACGAGAGCCTACAATGAGCAGTTCTTC. V and J are TRBV5-1 and TRBJ2-1, with D perhaps matching TRBD2 (6 bases). The V gene's germline CDR1 is SGHRS and CDR2 YFSETQ. This CDR3 is built from 16 residues. Trimming removed 4 bases from V and 2 bases from J, with 16 bases in between.

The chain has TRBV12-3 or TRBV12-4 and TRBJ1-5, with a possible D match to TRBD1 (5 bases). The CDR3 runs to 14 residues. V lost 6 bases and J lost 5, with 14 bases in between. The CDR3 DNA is TGTGCCAGCAGCCTCCAGGGCACGCATCAGCCCCAGCATTTT. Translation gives CASSLQGTHQPQHF.

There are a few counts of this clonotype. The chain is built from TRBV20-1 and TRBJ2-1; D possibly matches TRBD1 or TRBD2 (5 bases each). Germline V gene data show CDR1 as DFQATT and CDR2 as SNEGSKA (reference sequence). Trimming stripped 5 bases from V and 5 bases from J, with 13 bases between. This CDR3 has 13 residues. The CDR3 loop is CSAPSGHHNEQFF. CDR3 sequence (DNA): TGCAGTGCTCCCTCGGGGCACCACAATGAGCAGTTCTTC.

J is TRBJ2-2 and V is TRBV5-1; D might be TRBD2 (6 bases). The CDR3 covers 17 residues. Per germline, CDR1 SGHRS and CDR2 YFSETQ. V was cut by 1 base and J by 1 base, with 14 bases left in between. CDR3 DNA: TGCGCCAGCAGCTTGCGGCTAGCGACAGAGAACACCGGGGAGCTGTTTTTT. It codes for CASSLRLATENTGELFF. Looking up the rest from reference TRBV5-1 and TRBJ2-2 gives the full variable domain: KAGVTQTPRYLIKTRGQQVTLSCSPISGHRSVSWYQQTPGQGLQFLFEYFSETQRNKGNFPGRFSGRQFSNSRSEMNVSTLELGDSALYLCASSLRLATENTGELFFGEGSRLTVL.

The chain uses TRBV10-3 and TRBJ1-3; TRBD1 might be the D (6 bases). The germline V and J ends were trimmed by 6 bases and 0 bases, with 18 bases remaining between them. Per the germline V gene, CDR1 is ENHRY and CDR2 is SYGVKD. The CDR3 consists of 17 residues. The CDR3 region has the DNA TGTGCCATCAGACCGGGACAAGGATTTCTCTCTGGAAACACCATATATTTT. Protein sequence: CAIRPGQGFLSGNTIYF.

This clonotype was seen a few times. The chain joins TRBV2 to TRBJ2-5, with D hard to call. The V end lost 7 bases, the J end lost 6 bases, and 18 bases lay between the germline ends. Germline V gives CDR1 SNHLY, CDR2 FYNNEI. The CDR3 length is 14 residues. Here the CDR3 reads CASTSRALQKTQYF. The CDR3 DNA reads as TGTGCCAGCACAAGCCGGGCCCTTCAGAAGACCCAGTACTTC.

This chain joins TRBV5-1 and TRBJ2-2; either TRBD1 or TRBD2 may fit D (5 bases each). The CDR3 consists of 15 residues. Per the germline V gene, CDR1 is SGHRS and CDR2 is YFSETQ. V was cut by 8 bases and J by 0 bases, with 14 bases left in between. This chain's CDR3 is CASGTDITNTGELFF. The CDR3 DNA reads TGCGCCAGTGGGACGGACATTACGAACACCGGGGAGCTGTTTTTT.

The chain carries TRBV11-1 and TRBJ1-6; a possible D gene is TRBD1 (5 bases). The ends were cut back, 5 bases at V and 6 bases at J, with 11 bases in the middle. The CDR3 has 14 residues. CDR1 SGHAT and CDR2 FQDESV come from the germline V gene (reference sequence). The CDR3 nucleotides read TGTGCCAGCAGCCCGGGACGCCTTAATTCACCCCTCCACTTT. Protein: CASSPGRLNSPLHF.

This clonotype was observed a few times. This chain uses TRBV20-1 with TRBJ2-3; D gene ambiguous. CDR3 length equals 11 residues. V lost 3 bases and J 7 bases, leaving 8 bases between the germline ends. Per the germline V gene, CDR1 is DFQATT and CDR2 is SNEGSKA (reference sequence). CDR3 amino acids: CSASLVNTQYF. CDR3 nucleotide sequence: TGCAGTGCTAGTCTAGTGAATACGCAGTATTTT.

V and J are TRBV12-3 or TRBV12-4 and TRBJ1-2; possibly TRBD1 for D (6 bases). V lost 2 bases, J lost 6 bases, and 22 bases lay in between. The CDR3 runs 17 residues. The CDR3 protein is CASSLQPLAPGADGYTF. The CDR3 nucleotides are TGTGCCAGCAGTTTACAACCCCTGGCCCCGGGGGCGGATGGCTACACCTTC.

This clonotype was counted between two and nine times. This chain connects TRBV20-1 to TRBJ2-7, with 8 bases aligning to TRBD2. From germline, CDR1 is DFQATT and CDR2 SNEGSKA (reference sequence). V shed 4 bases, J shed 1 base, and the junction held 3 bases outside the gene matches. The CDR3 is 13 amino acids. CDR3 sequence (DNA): TGCAGTGCTACGGGGGGGAGGTCCTACGAGCAGTACTTC. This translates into CSATGGRSYEQYF.

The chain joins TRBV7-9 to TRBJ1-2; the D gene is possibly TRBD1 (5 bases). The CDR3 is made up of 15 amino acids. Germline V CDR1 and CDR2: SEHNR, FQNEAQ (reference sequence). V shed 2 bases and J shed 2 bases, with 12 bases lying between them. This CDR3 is CASSLFGGGNYGYTF. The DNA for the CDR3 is TGTGCCAGCAGCTTATTTGGGGGTGGAAACTATGGCTACACCTTC.

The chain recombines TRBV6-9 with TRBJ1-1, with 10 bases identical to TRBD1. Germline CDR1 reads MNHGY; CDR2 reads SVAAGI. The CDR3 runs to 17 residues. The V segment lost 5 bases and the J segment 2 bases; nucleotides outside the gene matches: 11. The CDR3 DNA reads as TGTGCCAGCAGTCATACCGGGACAGGGGCACAAAACACTGAAGCTTTCTTT. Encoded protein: CASSHTGTGAQNTEAFF.

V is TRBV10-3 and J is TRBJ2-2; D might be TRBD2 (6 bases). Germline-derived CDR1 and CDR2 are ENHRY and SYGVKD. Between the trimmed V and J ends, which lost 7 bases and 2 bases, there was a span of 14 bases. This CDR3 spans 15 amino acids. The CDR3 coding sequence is TGTGCCATCACTAAGGAGGGGAGAAACACCGGGGAGCTGTTTTTT. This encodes CAITKEGRNTGELFF.

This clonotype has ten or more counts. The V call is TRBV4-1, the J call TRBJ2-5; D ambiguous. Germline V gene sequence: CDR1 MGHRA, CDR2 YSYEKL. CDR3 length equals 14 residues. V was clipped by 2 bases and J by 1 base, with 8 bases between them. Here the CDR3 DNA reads TGCGCCAGCAGCCAAATAGGCTCCCAAGAGACCCAGTACTTC. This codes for CASSQIGSQETQYF.

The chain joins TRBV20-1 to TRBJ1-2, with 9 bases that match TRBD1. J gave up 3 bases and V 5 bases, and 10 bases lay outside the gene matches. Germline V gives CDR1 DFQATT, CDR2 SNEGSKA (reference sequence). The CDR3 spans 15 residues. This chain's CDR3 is CSAPRLTGGDYGYTF. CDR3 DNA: TGCAGTGCTCCCCGTCTGACAGGGGGGGACTATGGCTACACCTTC.

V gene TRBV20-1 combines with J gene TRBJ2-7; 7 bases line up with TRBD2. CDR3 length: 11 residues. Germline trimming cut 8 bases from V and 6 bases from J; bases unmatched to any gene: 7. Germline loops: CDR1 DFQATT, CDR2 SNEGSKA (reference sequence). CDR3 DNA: TGCAGTACCGTGGGGGGGTGCGAGCAGTACTTC. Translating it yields CSTVGGCEQYF.

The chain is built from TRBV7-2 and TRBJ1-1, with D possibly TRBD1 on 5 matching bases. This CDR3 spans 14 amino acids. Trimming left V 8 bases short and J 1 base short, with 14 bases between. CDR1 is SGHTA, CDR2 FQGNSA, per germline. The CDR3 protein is CASASGPGNTEAFF. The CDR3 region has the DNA TGTGCCAGCGCCTCGGGGCCTGGGAACACTGAAGCTTTCTTT.

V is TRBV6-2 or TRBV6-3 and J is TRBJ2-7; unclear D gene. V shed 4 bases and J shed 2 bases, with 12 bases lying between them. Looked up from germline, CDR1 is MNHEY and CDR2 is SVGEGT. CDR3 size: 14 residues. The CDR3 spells CASSWLRAPYEQYF. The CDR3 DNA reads TGTGCCAGCAGTTGGCTTCGGGCCCCCTACGAGCAGTACTTC.

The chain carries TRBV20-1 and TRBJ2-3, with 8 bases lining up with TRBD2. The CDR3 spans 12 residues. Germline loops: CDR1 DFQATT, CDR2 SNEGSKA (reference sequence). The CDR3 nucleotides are TGCAGCGGGAGGGGCGTCACAGATACGCAGTATTTT. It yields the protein CSGRGVTDTQYF.